A selection of T cell receptor beta chains follows, all from one sample in a study of T-cell reconstitution after alpha-beta-depleted transplantation in children. Each CDR3 protein is one row after TCRdb ran MiXCR on the PCR reads. The table shows roughly 300,000 distinct CDR3 sequences, with 11% occurring only once. Specimen: peripheral blood, collected 180 days after TCRalphabeta/CD19-depleted stem cell transplant. These TCRs come from a male patient aged 2 to 9 who had a stem cell transplant for chronic granulomatous disease, so the T cells may come from the graft donor. The CDR3 runs from the conserved cysteine through the conserved F or W. Size tells how often a clone was seen (once, few, many) or the class of an expanded clone, and some rows leave it out.

>TRBJ2-5|TRBV7-3|many
CASSLGTRPLGETQYF
>TRBJ2-7|TRBV6-1|-
CASMNLGEVSYEQYF
>TRBJ2-3|TRBV7-2|many
CASNDGSTDTQYF
>TRBJ2-2|TRBV4-1|many
CASSQGDRVTGELFF
>TRBJ1-5|TRBV6-1|-
CASSDRGGPGSNQPQHF
>TRBJ1-5|TRBV6-2/TRBV6-3|-
CASSLEGSRAGPQHF
>TRBJ2-1|TRBV29-1|many
CSVVSGPAYNEQFF
>TRBJ2-3|TRBV28|many
CATLLRTLNTQYF
>TRBJ2-7|TRBV12-3/TRBV12-4|many
CASSPRGSGRYEQYF
>TRBJ1-5|TRBV20-1|many
CSAAPGLNQPQHF
>TRBJ1-1|TRBV20-1|many
CSASVRQGRTEAFF
>TRBJ1-2|TRBV29-1|many
CSVGLRTYGYTF
>TRBJ2-1|TRBV9|many
CASNIADSYNEQFF